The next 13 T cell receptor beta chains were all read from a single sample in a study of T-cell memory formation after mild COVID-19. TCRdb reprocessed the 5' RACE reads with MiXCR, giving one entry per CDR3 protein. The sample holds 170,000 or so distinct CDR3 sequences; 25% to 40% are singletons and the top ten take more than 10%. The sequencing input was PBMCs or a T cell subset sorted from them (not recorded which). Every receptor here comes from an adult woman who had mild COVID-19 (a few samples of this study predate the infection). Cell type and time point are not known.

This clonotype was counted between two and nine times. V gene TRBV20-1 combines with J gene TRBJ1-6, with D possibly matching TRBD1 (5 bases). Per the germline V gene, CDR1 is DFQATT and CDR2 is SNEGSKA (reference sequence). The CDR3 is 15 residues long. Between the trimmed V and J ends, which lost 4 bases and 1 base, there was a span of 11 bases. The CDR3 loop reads CSAKEAGSYNSPLHF. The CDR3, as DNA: TGCAGTGCTAAAGAGGCAGGGTCCTATAATTCACCCCTCCACTTT.

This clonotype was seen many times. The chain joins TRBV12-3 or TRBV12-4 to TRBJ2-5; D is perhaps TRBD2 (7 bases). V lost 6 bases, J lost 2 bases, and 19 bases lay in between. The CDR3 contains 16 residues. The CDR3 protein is CASRPSGGGSQETQYF. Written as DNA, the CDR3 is TGTGCCAGCAGGCCCTCGGGCGGGGGCTCTCAAGAGACCCAGTACTTC.

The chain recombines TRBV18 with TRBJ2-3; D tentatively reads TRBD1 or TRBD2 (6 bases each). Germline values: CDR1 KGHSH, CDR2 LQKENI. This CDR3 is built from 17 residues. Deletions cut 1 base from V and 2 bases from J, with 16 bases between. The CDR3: CASSPHHPGAHTDTQYF. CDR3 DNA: TGTGCCAGCTCACCACATCATCCGGGGGCCCACACAGATACGCAGTATTTT.

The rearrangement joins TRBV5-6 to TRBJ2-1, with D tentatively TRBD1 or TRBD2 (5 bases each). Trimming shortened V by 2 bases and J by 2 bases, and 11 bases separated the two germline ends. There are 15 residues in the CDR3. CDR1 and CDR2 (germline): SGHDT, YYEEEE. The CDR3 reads CASSLGTGPYNEQFF. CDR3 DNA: TGTGCCAGCAGCTTAGGGACCGGGCCCTACAATGAGCAGTTCTTC. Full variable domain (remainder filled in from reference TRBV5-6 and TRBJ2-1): DAGVTQSPTHLIKTRGQQVTLRCSPKSGHDTVSWYQQALGQGPQFIFQYYEEEERQRGNFPDRFSGHQFPNYSSELNVNALLLGDSALYLCASSLGTGPYNEQFFGPGTRLTVL.

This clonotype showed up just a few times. CDR3 sequence (DNA): TGTGCCAGCAGCCAAGGGGTTAGCGGGGTAGAGACCCAGTACTTC. Amino acid sequence: CASSQGVSGVETQYF. The J gene is TRBJ2-5, the V gene TRBV3-1; 8 bases are a match to TRBD2. Germline V gene lookup returns CDR1 LGHDT and CDR2 YNNKEL (reference sequence). The V gene end was trimmed by 1 base and the J gene end by 4 bases; junction bases not matched to a gene: 5. This CDR3 contains 15 residues.

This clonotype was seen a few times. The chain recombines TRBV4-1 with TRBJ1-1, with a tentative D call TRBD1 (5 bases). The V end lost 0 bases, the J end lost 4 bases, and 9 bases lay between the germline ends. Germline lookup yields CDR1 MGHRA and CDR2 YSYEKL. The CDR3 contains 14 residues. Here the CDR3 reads CASSQDTGGTEAFF. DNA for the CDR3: TGCGCCAGCAGCCAAGATACCGGGGGCACTGAAGCTTTCTTT.

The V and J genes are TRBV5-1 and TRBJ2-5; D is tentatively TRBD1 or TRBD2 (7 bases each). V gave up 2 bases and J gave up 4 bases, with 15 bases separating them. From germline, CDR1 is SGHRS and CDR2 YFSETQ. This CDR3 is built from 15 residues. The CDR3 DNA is TGCGCCAGCAGCTTAAGCGGGACAGCACCAGAGACCCAGTACTTC. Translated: CASSLSGTAPETQYF. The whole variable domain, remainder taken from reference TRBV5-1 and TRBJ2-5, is KAGVTQTPRYLIKTRGQQVTLSCSPISGHRSVSWYQQTPGQGLQFLFEYFSETQRNKGNFPGRFSGRQFSNSRSEMNVSTLELGDSALYLCASSLSGTAPETQYFGPGTRLLVL.

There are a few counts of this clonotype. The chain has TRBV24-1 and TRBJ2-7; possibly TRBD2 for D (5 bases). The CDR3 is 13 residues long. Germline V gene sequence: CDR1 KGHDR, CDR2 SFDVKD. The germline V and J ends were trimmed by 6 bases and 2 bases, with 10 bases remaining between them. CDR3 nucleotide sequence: TGTGCCACCAGTTCTCGGGAACCCTACGAGCAGTACTTC. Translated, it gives CATSSREPYEQYF.

This CDR3 reads CASSLETGGLADTQYF. In nucleotides, the CDR3 is TGTGCCAGCAGCTTAGAAACAGGGGGACTCGCAGATACGCAGTATTTT. The V gene is TRBV7-9, the J gene TRBJ2-3; TRBD1 matches at 8 bases. The germline V gene encodes CDR1 SEHNR and CDR2 FQNEAQ (reference sequence). V gave up 1 base and J gave up 4 bases; unmatched junction bases: 7. This CDR3 region has 16 residues.

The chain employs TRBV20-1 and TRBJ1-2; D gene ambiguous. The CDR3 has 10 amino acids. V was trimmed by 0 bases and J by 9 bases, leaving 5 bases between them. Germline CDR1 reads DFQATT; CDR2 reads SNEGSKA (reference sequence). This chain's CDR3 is CSARDPSYTF. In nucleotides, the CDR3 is TGCAGTGCTAGAGATCCGAGCTACACCTTC.

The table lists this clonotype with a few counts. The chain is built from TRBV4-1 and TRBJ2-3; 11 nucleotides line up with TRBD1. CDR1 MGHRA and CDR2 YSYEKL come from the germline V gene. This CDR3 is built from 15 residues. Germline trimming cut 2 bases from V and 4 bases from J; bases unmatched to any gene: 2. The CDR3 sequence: CASSQRTGGPDTQYF. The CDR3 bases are TGCGCCAGCAGCCAACGGACAGGGGGCCCAGATACGCAGTATTTT.

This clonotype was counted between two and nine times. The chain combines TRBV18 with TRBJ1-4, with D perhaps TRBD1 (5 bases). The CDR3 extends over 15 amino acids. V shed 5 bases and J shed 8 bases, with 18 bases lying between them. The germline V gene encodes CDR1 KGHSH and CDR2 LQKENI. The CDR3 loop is CASSGPGTIDEKLFF. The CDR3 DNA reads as TGTGCCAGCTCAGGTCCCGGGACGATAGACGAAAAACTGTTTTTT. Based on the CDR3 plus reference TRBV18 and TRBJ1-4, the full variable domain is NAGVMQNPRHLVRRRGQEARLRCSPMKGHSHVYWYRQLPEEGLKFMVYLQKENIIDESGMPKERFSAEFPKEGPSILRIQQVVRGDSAAYFCASSGPGTIDEKLFFGSGTQLSVL.

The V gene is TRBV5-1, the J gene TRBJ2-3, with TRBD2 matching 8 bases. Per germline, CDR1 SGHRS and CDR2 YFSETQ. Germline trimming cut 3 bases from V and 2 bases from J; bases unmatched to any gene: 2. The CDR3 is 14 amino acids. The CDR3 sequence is CASSSGGYTDTQYF. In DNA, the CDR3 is TGCGCCAGCAGCTCGGGGGGGTACACAGATACGCAGTATTTT.